Listed below are T cell receptor beta chains from one sample, sequenced in a study of blood T cell repertoires in COVID-19. Only in-frame clones appear in the TCRdb table, and some are missing; sequencing was by immunoSEQ multiplex PCR. Of under 150,000 clones listed, about 80% are singletons. The sample taken for sequencing was peripheral blood. These receptors all stem from a middle-aged man with active or convalescent COVID-19. CDR3s include the opening cysteine and the closing phenylalanine or tryptophan. Fields, in order: clone size, D gene, J gene, V gene, CDR3 DNA, CDR3 protein. D genes are given only for firm matches. Not every row has a clone size; where given, it reads once, few, many or a size class.

>-|-|TRBJ2-6|TRBV7-6
TGTGCCAGCAGCCTAGACAGCTCTGGGGCCAACGTCCTGACTTTC
CASSLDSSGANVLTF
>once|-|TRBJ1-1|TRBV18
TGTGCCAGCTCACCAAGAGAGGCCCCGGGTGCTGAAGCTTTCTTT
CASSPREAPGAEAFF
>-|TRBD2|TRBJ2-1|TRBV6-2/TRBV6-3
TGTGCCAGCAGTTTACCCACTGGGGGGGGGACTGGCGAGCAGTTCTTC
CASSLPTGGGTGEQFF
>-|-|TRBJ2-3|TRBV19
TGTGCCAGTAGTATAGGGACTCCTGCGAGGACAGATACGCAGTATTTT
CASSIGTPARTDTQYF
>few|-|TRBJ1-6|TRBV3-1/TRBV3-2
TGTGCCAGCAGCCAAGAATACGAGAGCTCCTATAATTCACCCCTCCACTTT
CASSQEYESSYNSPLHF
>once|-|TRBJ1-5|TRBV7-3
TGTGCCAGCAGCTTAAGGGGCTGGAACCCCGACCAGCCCCAGCATTTT
CASSLRGWNPDQPQHF
>-|TRBD1|TRBJ1-6|TRBV10-1
TGCGCCAGCAGTGAGGGGGACAGCTTAGCTTCCTATAATTCACCCCTCCACTTT
CASSEGDSLASYNSPLHF
>-|-|TRBJ1-5|TRBV7-2
TGTGCCAGCAGCTATCAGGGGTTTGGCAATCAGCCCCAGCATTTT
CASSYQGFGNQPQHF
>-|TRBD1|TRBJ1-5|TRBV30
TGTGCCTGGAGTGCCGGGACAGGGAACAATCAGCCCCAGCATTTT
CAWSAGTGNNQPQHF
>-|-|TRBJ2-2|TRBV6-2/TRBV6-3
TGTGCCAGCAGTTTAGTCGAGCGTGGCACCGGGGAGCTGTTTTTT
CASSLVERGTGELFF
>-|-|TRBJ1-1|TRBV11-2
TGTGCCAGCAGCAGGCCGGGACAGAACACTGAAGCTTTCTTT
CASSRPGQNTEAFF